The present T cell receptor beta chain was sequenced within a study of response to subunit inactivated influenza vaccine. Study-level results: Authors suggested seasonal influenza vaccinations each recruit few new T cells.

The germline gives CDR1 SGHRS, CDR2 YFSETQ. The CDR3 covers 16 residues. V trimming: 1 base; J trimming: 2 bases; junction bases outside the gene matches: 6. In TCRdb, the RT-PCR reads were re-called with MiXCR into one record per CDR3 protein. The table includes 500,000 or so distinct CDR3 sequences, approximately 9.9% detected once. The sample holds many counts of this clonotype. Its specificity is unknown. This sample comprised PBMCs from blood, obtained roughly 48 days after vaccination. V is TRBV5-1 and J is TRBJ2-5, with 9 bases matching TRBD1. The receptor's source is a man aged 45-65 years who received an inactivated influenza vaccine. This CDR3 reads CASSLFGTGIQETQYF. CDR3 sequence (DNA): TGCGCCAGCAGCTTGTTCGGGACAGGGATTCAAGAGACCCAGTACTTC.